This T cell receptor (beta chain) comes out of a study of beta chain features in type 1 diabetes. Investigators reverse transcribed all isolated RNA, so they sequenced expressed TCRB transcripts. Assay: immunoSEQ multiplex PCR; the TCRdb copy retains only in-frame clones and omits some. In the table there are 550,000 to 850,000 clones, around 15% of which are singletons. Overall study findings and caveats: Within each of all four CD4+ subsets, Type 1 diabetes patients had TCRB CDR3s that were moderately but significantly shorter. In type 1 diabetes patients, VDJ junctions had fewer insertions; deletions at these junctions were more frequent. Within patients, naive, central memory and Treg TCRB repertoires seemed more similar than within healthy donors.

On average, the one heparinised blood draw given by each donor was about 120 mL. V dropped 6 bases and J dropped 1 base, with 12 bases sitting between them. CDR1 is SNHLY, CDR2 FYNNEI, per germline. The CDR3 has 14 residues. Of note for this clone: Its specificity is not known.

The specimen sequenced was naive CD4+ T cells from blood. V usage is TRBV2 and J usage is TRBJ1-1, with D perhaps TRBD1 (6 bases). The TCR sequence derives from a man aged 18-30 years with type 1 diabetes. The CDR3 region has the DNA TGTGCCAGCAGATCGGGACACACGAACACTGAAGCTTTCTTT. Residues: CASRSGHTNTEAFF.